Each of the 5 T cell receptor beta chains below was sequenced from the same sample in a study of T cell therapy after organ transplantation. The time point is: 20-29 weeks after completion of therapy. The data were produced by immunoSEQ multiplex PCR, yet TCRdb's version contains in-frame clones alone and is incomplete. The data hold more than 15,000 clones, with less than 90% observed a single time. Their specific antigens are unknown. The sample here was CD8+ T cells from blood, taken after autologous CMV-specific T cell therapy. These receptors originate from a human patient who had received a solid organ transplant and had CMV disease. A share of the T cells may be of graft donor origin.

The CDR3 DNA reads as TGTGCCAGCAGGGAGACAAACGATTACGAGACCCAGTACTTC. Protein: CASRETNDYETQYF. J is TRBJ2-5 and V is TRBV13; D unresolved. Germline CDR1 PRHDT, CDR2 FYEKMQ (reference sequence). CDR3 length equals 14 residues. Trimming took 6 bases from V and 5 from J, leaving 16 bases between them.

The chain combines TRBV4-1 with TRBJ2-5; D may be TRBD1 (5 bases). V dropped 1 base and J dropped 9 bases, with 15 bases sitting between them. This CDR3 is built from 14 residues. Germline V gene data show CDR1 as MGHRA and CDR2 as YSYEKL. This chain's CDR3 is CASSQGAGHGAQYF. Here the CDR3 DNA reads TGCGCCAGCAGCCAAGGGGCAGGGCATGGGGCCCAGTACTTC.

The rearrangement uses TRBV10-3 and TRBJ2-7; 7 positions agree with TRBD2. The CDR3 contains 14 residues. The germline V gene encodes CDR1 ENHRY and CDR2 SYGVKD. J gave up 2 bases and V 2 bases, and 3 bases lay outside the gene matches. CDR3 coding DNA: TGTGCCATCAGTGAGCGGGAGGTAACCTACGAGCAGTACTTC. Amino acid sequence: CAISEREVTYEQYF.

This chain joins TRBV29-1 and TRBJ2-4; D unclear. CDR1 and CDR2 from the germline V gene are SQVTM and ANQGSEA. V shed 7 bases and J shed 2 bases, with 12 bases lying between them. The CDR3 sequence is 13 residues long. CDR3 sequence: CSGQEGTKNIQYF. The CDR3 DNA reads TGCAGCGGCCAGGAAGGGACCAAAAACATTCAGTACTTC.

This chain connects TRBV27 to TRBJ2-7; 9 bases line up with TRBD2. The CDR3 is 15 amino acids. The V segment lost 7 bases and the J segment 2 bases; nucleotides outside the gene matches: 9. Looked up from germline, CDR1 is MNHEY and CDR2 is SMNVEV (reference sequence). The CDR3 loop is CASTLTSGSPYEQYF. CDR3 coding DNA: TGTGCCAGCACCCTGACTAGCGGTAGTCCCTACGAGCAGTACTTC.